A single sample gave rise to the 24 T cell receptor beta chains below, sequenced in a study of T cell responses to AZD1222 COVID-19 vaccine. TCRdb's table, derived via immunoSEQ multiplex PCR, lists solely in-frame clones and lacks some. The table records about 160,000 clones, approximately 91% of them present only once. The source was peripheral blood, collected on day 0 of AZD1222 vaccination. These receptor sequences come from an adult in good health.

This chain links TRBV19 with TRBJ1-5; D remains unclear. The germline CDR1 and CDR2 sequences are LNHDA and SQIVND (reference sequence). Trimming removed 3 bases from V and 2 bases from J, with 20 bases in between. The CDR3 runs to 18 residues. The CDR3 DNA reads TGTGCCAGTAGTATCCCGGTAGCAGGACTACGGGGCAATCAGCCCCAGCATTTT. It yields the protein CASSIPVAGLRGNQPQHF. The variable domain in full, with the rest retrieved from reference TRBV19 and TRBJ1-5, is DGGITQSPKYLFRKEGQNVTLSCEQNLNHDAMYWYRQDPGQGLRLIYYSQIVNDFQKGDIAEGYSVSREKKESFPLTVTSAQKNPTAFYLCASSIPVAGLRGNQPQHFGDGTRLSIL.

This chain uses TRBV19 with TRBJ1-6; D is unresolved. In germline, CDR1 is LNHDA, CDR2 SQIVND (reference sequence). Trimming took off 4 bases at V and 8 bases at J, with 6 bases between the two ends. The CDR3 consists of 12 residues. For the CDR3, the DNA is TGTGCCAGTAGTACAAGATATTCACCCCTCCACTTT. This codes for CASSTRYSPLHF.

The chain carries TRBV7-3 and TRBJ1-1; D uncertain. Germline V gives CDR1 SGHTA, CDR2 FQGTGA. Trimming took 5 bases from V and 1 from J, leaving 11 bases between them. The CDR3 is 14 amino acids. CDR3 residues: CASSRRLGNTEAFF. The DNA of the CDR3 is TGTGCCAGCAGCCGCCGCCTTGGGAACACTGAAGCTTTCTTT.

DNA of the CDR3: TGTGCCAGCACCTGGCAGATCGGGGAAAAACTGTTTTTT. This encodes CASTWQIGEKLFF. The genes are TRBV7-2 and TRBJ1-4; D remains unclear. CDR3 length: 13 residues. Germline assignment: CDR1 SGHTA and CDR2 FQGNSA. The germline V and J ends were trimmed by 7 bases and 8 bases, with 14 bases remaining between them.

The chain uses TRBV6-5 and TRBJ2-7; D is undetermined. V was pared by 2 bases and J by 2 bases, with 13 bases between. Germline CDR1 is MNHEY and CDR2 is SVGAGI. The CDR3 contains 15 residues. The CDR3 region has the DNA TGTGCCAGCAGTTACCGGAGCAAACCCCCCTACGAGCAGTACTTC. Translation gives CASSYRSKPPYEQYF.

The count of this clone is one. This sequence joins TRBV7-2 and TRBJ2-5, with no clear D. CDR3 size: 13 residues. V shed 4 bases and J shed 2 bases, with 8 bases lying between them. The germline CDR1 and CDR2 sequences are SGHTA and FQGNSA. The CDR3 DNA sequence: TGTGCCAGCAGCTATACGCTACAAGAGACCCAGTACTTC. This codes for CASSYTLQETQYF.

This chain links TRBV6-5 with TRBJ1-1; the D gene is possibly TRBD1 (6 bases). CDR3 length: 12 residues. V lost 5 bases to trimming and J lost 4 bases, with 8 bases between them. CDR1 MNHEY and CDR2 SVGAGI come from the germline V gene. The CDR3 bases are TGTGCCAGCAGTCTCAGGGGCACTGAAGCTTTCTTT. Translating gives CASSLRGTEAFF.

The chain links TRBV19 to TRBJ1-1; perhaps TRBD1 as D (6 bases). V lost 5 bases and J 1 base, leaving 14 bases between the germline ends. Germline assignment: CDR1 LNHDA and CDR2 SQIVND (reference sequence). The CDR3 contains 15 residues. CDR3 sequence (DNA): TGTGCCAGTAGTCTCGGTCCGACAGGGAACACTGAAGCTTTCTTT. Translated, it gives CASSLGPTGNTEAFF. The whole variable domain, filled in from reference TRBV19 and TRBJ1-1, reads DGGITQSPKYLFRKEGQNVTLSCEQNLNHDAMYWYRQDPGQGLRLIYYSQIVNDFQKGDIAEGYSVSREKKESFPLTVTSAQKNPTAFYLCASSLGPTGNTEAFFGQGTRLTVV.

Comments on this clone: One end of the junction does not line up with germline, which may come from a read error. The chain uses TRBV27 and TRBJ2-3, with 11 bases that match TRBD2. The CDR3 covers 16 residues. Per the germline V gene, CDR1 is MNHEY and CDR2 is SMNVEV (reference sequence). The CDR3 spells CASSLSGTSGTDTQYF. The CDR3 nucleotides read TGTGCCAGCAGTCTATCCGGGACTAGCGGAACAGATACGCAGTATTTT.

The chain uses TRBV10-1 and TRBJ2-7, with 10 bases that match TRBD2. The junction had 14 bases not matched to a gene; V was cut back by 9 bases and J by 0 bases. This CDR3 spans 17 amino acids. In germline, CDR1 is WNHNN, CDR2 SYGVQD (reference sequence). The CDR3 region is CASVSGGLNRSSYEQYF. The CDR3 DNA follows: TGCGCCAGTGTTAGCGGGGGGCTCAATAGGAGCTCCTACGAGCAGTACTTC.

The rearrangement joins TRBV2 to TRBJ2-7; TRBD1 matches at 9 bases. Germline CDR1 SNHLY, CDR2 FYNNEI. The J segment lost 5 bases and the V segment lost 6 bases, leaving 14 bases of the junction unmatched. CDR3 length equals 16 residues. The CDR3 loop is CASSRTTGGRNDEQYF. The CDR3 DNA sequence: TGTGCCAGCAGCAGAACGACAGGGGGTAGGAATGACGAGCAGTACTTC.

This chain uses TRBV15 with TRBJ1-1; D is undetermined. V was trimmed by 3 bases and J by 6 bases, leaving 11 bases between them. The germline V gene has CDR1 LNHNV and CDR2 YYDKDF (reference sequence). This CDR3 region has 13 residues. DNA of the CDR3: TGTGCCACCAGCAGCCAGGCGGTACCTGAAGCTTTCTTT. Residues: CATSSQAVPEAFF.

The rearrangement links TRBV6-2 or TRBV6-3 to TRBJ1-2; D gene uncertain. Per germline, CDR1 MNHEY and CDR2 SVGEGT. The CDR3 extends over 16 amino acids. V was trimmed by 2 bases and J by 4 bases, leaving 17 bases between them. CDR3 sequence reads: CASSYPRLNSSYGYTF. The CDR3 DNA is TGTGCCAGCAGTTACCCTCGACTGAATAGCAGCTATGGCTACACCTTC.

The V and J genes are TRBV11-2 and TRBJ1-1; no reliable D call. This CDR3 has 13 amino acids. Germline assignment: CDR1 SGHAT and CDR2 FQNNGV. V was pared by 0 bases and J by 1 base, with 3 bases between. CDR3: CASSLDRNTEAFF. The CDR3 DNA reads as TGTGCCAGCAGCTTAGATAGGAACACTGAAGCTTTCTTT.

V and J are TRBV27 and TRBJ2-7; D not resolved. The CDR3 is 11 amino acids. The germline V gene encodes CDR1 MNHEY and CDR2 SMNVEV (reference sequence). V was trimmed by 6 bases and J by 3 bases, leaving 6 bases between them. Here the CDR3 DNA reads TGTGCCAGCAGGCGGAACTACGAGCAGTACTTC. This translates into CASRRNYEQYF.

This clone appeared a few times. This rearrangement joins TRBV5-5 to TRBJ2-7, with 9 nucleotides matching TRBD1. Germline CDR1 and CDR2: SGHKS and YYEKEE (reference sequence). The CDR3 totals 14 residues. The V gene end was trimmed by 4 bases and the J gene end by 6 bases; junction bases not matched to a gene: 8. The CDR3 region is CASSPDRGWSEQYF. CDR3 DNA: TGTGCCAGCAGCCCGGACAGGGGATGGAGCGAGCAGTACTTC.

This clone was recorded once. V is TRBV2 and J is TRBJ1-2; D not certain. Germline V gene data show CDR1 as SNHLY and CDR2 as FYNNEI. CDR3 length equals 13 residues. Trimming took off 3 bases at V and 7 bases at J, with 12 bases between the two ends. The CDR3 spells CASSDSGMRGYTF. The CDR3 nucleotides are TGTGCCAGCAGTGATTCCGGGATGCGTGGCTACACCTTC.

This clone was picked up one time. The chain employs TRBV6-1 and TRBJ2-7; 7 bases agree with TRBD1. Germline CDR1 is MNHNS and CDR2 is SASEGT. The V and J ends lost 3 bases and 0 bases, in that order; junction bases with no gene match: 2. The CDR3 extends over 14 amino acids. The CDR3 here is CASSEQGVSYEQYF. For the CDR3, the DNA is TGTGCCAGCAGTGAGCAGGGGGTCTCCTACGAGCAGTACTTC.

The chain joins TRBV6-5 to TRBJ1-4; D possibly corresponds to TRBD1 (5 bases). The germline V gene has CDR1 MNHEY and CDR2 SVGAGI. Trimming removed 6 bases at V and 8 bases at J, with 16 bases between. The CDR3 runs 14 residues. DNA of the CDR3: TGTGCCAGCAGCGGGGGGGAGGGTCGAGAAAAACTGTTTTTT. It is translated as CASSGGEGREKLFF.

The chain employs TRBV28 and TRBJ2-7; 7 bases are shared with TRBD2. The CDR3 length is 15 residues. The germline CDR1 and CDR2 sequences are MDHEN and SYDVKM. V lost 1 base and J lost 6; bases outside the gene matches: 9. This CDR3 is CASSLLGGDRGEQYF. The CDR3 DNA follows: TGTGCCAGCAGTTTATTGGGGGGGGATCGTGGCGAGCAGTACTTC.

The V gene is TRBV27, the J gene TRBJ2-7; weak D call: TRBD2 (6 bases). Trimming took 5 bases from V and 2 from J, leaving 13 bases between them. The CDR3 is made up of 14 amino acids. Germline V gives CDR1 MNHEY, CDR2 SMNVEV (reference sequence). The chain's CDR3 is CASSKWGDPYEQYF. The CDR3 DNA follows: TGTGCCAGCAGTAAATGGGGGGACCCCTACGAGCAGTACTTC.

The gene calls are TRBV4-2 and TRBJ2-1; 8 positions match TRBD2. V lost 0 bases and J lost 4; bases outside the gene matches: 5. The germline V gene encodes CDR1 LGHNA and CDR2 YNFKEQ. The length of the CDR3 is 16 residues. The CDR3 here is CASSQDTSGEYNEQFF. CDR3 DNA: TGTGCCAGCAGCCAAGATACTAGCGGAGAATACAATGAGCAGTTCTTC.

CDR3 in DNA: TGTGCCTGGAGTCGGGGTACGAGCAATCAGCCCCAGCATTTT. It yields the protein CAWSRGTSNQPQHF. The chain couples TRBV30 to TRBJ1-5, with no clear D. This CDR3 spans 14 amino acids. Germline assignment: CDR1 GTSNPN and CDR2 SVGIG (reference sequence). V lost 2 bases to trimming and J lost 1 base, with 9 bases between them.

This chain links TRBV28 with TRBJ1-1; D unresolved. V gave up 1 base and J gave up 1 base, with 10 bases separating them. The CDR3 is 15 amino acids. Germline CDR1 and CDR2: MDHEN and SYDVKM. Here the CDR3 DNA reads TGTGCCAGCAGTTTATTCCCCGCCGGGAACACTGAAGCTTTCTTT. It yields the protein CASSLFPAGNTEAFF.